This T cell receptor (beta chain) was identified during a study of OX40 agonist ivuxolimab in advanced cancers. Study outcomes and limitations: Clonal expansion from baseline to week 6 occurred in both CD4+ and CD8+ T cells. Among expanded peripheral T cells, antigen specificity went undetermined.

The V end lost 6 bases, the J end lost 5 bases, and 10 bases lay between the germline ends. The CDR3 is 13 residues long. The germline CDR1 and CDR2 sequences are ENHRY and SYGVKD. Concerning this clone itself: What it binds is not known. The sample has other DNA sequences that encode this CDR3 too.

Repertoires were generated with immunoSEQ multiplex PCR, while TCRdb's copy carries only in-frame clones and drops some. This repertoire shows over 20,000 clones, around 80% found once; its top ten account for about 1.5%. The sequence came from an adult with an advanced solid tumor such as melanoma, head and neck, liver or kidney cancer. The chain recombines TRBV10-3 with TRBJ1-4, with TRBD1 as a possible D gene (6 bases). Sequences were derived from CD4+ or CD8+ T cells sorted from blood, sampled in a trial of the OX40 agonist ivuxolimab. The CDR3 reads CAIRDSGNEKLFF. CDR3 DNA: TGTGCCATCAGGGACAGTGGAAATGAAAAACTGTTTTTT.